The source of this TCR beta chain is a study of a mutant IDH1 vaccine in newly diagnosed glioma. The wider study: Week 35 brought visit V12, which was followed by visit V13 at week 47.

Sequencing was performed with immunoSEQ multiplex PCR; in TCRdb, only in-frame clones are kept and a portion is missing. The sample lists some 34,000 clones; 75% to 95% were seen once. Described time point: week 47, end of study. Vaccination used 300 ug of mutant IDH1 20-mer peptide per dose, with topical imiquimod. Patients, over weeks 1, 3, 5, 7, 11, 15, 19 and 23, received a total of eight vaccinations. The germline CDR1 and CDR2 sequences are MNHEY and SVGAGI. The ends lost 7 bases at V and 1 base at J; junction bases unmatched: 6. This CDR3 contains 14 residues. As concerns this clone: Its antigen is undetermined.

The chain links TRBV6-5 to TRBJ1-1; TRBD1 agrees at 7 bases. The TCR comes from a woman aged 40 to 55 with glioma. The starting material was PBMCs, obtained from a glioma patient whose treatment included an IDH1 peptide vaccine. The CDR3 sequence is CASIRQGGNTEAFF. The DNA for the CDR3 is TGTGCCAGCATCAGACAGGGCGGGAACACTGAAGCTTTCTTT.